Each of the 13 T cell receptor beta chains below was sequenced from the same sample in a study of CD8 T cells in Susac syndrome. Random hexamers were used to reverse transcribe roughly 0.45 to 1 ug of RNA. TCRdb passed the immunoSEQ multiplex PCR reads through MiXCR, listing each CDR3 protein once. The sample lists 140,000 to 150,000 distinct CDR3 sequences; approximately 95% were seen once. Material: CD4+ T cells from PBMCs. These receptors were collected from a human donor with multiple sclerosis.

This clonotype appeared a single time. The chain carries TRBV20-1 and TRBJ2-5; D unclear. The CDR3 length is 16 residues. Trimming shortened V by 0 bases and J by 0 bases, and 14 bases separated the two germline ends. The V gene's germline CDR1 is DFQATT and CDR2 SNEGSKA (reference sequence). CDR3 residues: CSARDLAPRHQETQYF. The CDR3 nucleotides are TGCAGTGCTAGAGATTTGGCCCCAAGGCACCAAGAGACCCAGTACTTC.

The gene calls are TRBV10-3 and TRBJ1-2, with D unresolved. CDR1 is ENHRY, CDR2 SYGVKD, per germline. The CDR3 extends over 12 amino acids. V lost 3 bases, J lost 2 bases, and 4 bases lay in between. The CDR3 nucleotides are TGTGCCATCAGTGATATAAACTATGGCTACACCTTC. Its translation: CAISDINYGYTF.

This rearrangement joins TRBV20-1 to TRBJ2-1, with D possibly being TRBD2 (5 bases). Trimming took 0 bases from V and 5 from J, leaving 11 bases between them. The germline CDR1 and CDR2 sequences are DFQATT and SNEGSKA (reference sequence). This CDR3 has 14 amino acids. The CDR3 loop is CSARDLASHNEQFF. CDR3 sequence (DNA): TGCAGTGCTAGAGACCTAGCTTCCCACAATGAGCAGTTCTTC.

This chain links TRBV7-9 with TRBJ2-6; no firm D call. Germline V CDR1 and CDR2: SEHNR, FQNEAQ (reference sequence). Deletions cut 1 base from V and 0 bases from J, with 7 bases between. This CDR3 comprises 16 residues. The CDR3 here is CASSLVGPSGANVLTF. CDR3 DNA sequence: TGTGCCAGCAGCTTAGTGGGTCCCTCTGGGGCCAACGTCCTGACTTTC.

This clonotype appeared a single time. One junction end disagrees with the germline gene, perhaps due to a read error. The CDR3 spells CASSQDRDIPF. DNA for the CDR3: TGTGCCAGCAGCCAGGACAGAGACATACCATTC. The chain is built from TRBV7-2 and TRBJ1-2, with D tentatively TRBD1 (6 bases). Per germline, CDR1 SGHTA and CDR2 FQGNSA. CDR3 size: 11 residues. The full variable domain, in which reference TRBV7-2 and TRBJ1-2 provide the parts outside the CDR3, is GAGVSQSPSNKVTEKGKDVELRCDPISGHTALYWYRQSLGQGLEFLIYFQGNSAPDKSGLPSDRFSAERTGGSVSTLTIQRTQQEDSAVYLCASSQDRDIPFGSGTRLTVV.

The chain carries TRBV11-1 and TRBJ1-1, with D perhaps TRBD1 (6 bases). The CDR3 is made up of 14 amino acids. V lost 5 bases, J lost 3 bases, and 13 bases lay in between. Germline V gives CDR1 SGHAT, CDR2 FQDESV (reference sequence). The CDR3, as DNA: TGTGCCAGCAGCCTCAGGACAGCCTACACTGAAGCTTTCTTT. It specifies CASSLRTAYTEAFF.

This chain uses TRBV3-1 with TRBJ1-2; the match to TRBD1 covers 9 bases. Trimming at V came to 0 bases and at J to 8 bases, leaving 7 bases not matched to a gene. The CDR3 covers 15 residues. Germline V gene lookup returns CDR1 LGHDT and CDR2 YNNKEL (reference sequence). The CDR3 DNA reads TGTGCCAGCAGCCAAGACCGGACAGGGGCGGGAGGCTACACCTTC. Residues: CASSQDRTGAGGYTF.

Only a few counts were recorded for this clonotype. Here the CDR3 reads CASSYGTGGNQPQHF. The CDR3 DNA follows: TGTGCCAGCAGTTACGGGACAGGGGGCAATCAGCCCCAGCATTTT. The chain has TRBV6-5 and TRBJ1-5, with 10 bases aligning to TRBD1. Germline values: CDR1 MNHEY, CDR2 SVGAGI. Trimming cost V 2 bases and J 2 bases; bases outside gene matches: 0. This CDR3 contains 15 residues.

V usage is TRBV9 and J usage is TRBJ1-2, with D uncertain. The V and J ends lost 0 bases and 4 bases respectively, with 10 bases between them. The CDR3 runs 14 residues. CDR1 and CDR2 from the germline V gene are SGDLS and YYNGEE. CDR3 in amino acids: CASSVGEGRYGYTF. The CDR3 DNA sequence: TGTGCCAGCAGCGTAGGTGAGGGTCGCTATGGCTACACCTTC.

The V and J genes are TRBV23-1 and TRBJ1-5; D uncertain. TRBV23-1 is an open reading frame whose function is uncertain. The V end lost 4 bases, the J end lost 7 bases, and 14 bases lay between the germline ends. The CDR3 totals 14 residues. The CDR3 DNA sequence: TGCGCCAGCAGTCTCACGAGACCCGGCCAGCCCCAGCATTTT. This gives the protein CASSLTRPGQPQHF.

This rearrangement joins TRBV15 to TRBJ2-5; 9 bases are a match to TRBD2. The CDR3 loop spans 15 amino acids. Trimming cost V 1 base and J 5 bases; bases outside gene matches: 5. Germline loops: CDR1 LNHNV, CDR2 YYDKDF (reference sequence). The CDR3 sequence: CATSRVGSGSETQYF. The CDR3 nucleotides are TGTGCCACCAGCAGAGTTGGTAGCGGGAGCGAGACCCAGTACTTC.

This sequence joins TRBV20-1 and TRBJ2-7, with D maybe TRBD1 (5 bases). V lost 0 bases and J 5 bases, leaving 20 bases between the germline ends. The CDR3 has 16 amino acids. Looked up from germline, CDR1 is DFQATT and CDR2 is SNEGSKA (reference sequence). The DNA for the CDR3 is TGCAGTGCTAGAGATTCGACTCCAGGGTCGTTCGACGAGCAGTACTTC. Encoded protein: CSARDSTPGSFDEQYF.

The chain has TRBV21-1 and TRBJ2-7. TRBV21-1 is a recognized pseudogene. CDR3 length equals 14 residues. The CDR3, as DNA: TGTGCCAGCAGCGCACCCCGGGACTCTACTGAGCAGTACTTC. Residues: CASSAPRDSTEQYF.